Listed here are 28 T cell receptor beta chains from one sample, sequenced in a study of cytomegalovirus exposure and HLA in healthy donors. Vbeta (60) and Jbeta (13) primers were used in the PCR. Profiling relied on immunoSEQ multiplex PCR, and the TCRdb table lists in-frame clones only, not all of them. This table has 110,000 to 150,000 clones, 74% appearing once. Sample: PBMCs. The receptors stem from a man younger than 35 in good health and CMV-seropositive.

The count of this clone is one. This chain connects TRBV9 to TRBJ1-3; the match to TRBD1 covers 8 bases. The CDR3 contains 17 residues. Germline loops: CDR1 SGDLS, CDR2 YYNGEE. V was pared by 2 bases and J by 0 bases, with 7 bases of the junction left unmatched. The CDR3 region is CASSVTPTGGSGNTIYF. CDR3 in DNA: TGTGCCAGCAGCGTGACTCCCACAGGGGGCTCTGGAAACACCATATATTTT.

This clone was counted once. The chain recombines TRBV9 with TRBJ2-3; 8 bases map to TRBD2. The CDR3 is 14 residues long. Germline assignment: CDR1 SGDLS and CDR2 YYNGEE. V was clipped by 1 base and J by 8 bases; unmatched bases: 6. CDR3 coding DNA: TGTGCCAGCAGCGTAAGTAGCGGGATCGTTACGCAGTATTTT. It yields the protein CASSVSSGIVTQYF.

This chain joins TRBV2 and TRBJ1-5; D is uncertain. Germline CDR1 SNHLY, CDR2 FYNNEI. CDR3 length: 13 amino acids. V was trimmed by 1 base and J by 6 bases, leaving 7 bases between them. The CDR3 DNA sequence: TGTGCCAGCAGTGAAGGGTCGGGTCAGCCCCAGCATTTT. It specifies CASSEGSGQPQHF.

This clone is a singleton in its sample. This sequence joins TRBV7-8 and TRBJ2-5, with D tentatively TRBD1 (5 bases). V was shortened by 8 bases and J by 2 bases, with 12 bases between the two germline ends. Germline CDR1 SGHVS, CDR2 FQNEAQ. The CDR3 is 13 residues long. CDR3 DNA sequence: TGTGCCAGCCACCTGGCAGGGCAAGAGACCCAGTACTTC. Its protein is CASHLAGQETQYF.

V gene TRBV18 combines with J gene TRBJ1-2; D not resolved. There are 13 residues in the CDR3. Trimming shortened V by 3 bases and J by 8 bases, and 13 bases separated the two germline ends. The V gene's germline CDR1 is KGHSH and CDR2 LQKENI. The CDR3 coding sequence is TGTGCCAGCTCACCGGGAGGGAATGGAGGCTACACCTTC. Amino acids: CASSPGGNGGYTF.

In its sample, this clone was seen a few times. The chain uses TRBV4-3 and TRBJ2-1; D may be TRBD2 (6 bases). Germline loops: CDR1 LGHNA, CDR2 YSLEER. V lost 1 base and J 0 bases, leaving 13 bases between the germline ends. The CDR3 extends over 17 amino acids. The CDR3: CASSQALAASSYNEQFF. In DNA, the CDR3 is TGCGCCAGCAGCCAAGCGTTAGCGGCAAGCTCCTACAATGAGCAGTTCTTC.

This clone occurred a few times. V usage is TRBV19 and J usage is TRBJ1-3; no firm D call. The V gene lost 3 bases and the J gene lost 4 bases, with 13 bases spanning the gap. The CDR3 extends over 15 amino acids. Germline V lookup: CDR1 LNHDA, CDR2 SQIVND (reference sequence). Here the CDR3 DNA reads TGTGCCAGTAGTATGGCCGGGATTCCAGGAAACACCATATATTTT. It yields the protein CASSMAGIPGNTIYF. The full variable domain, completed using reference TRBV19 and TRBJ1-3, is DGGITQSPKYLFRKEGQNVTLSCEQNLNHDAMYWYRQDPGQGLRLIYYSQIVNDFQKGDIAEGYSVSREKKESFPLTVTSAQKNPTAFYLCASSMAGIPGNTIYFGEGSWLTVV.

The V call is TRBV5-6, the J call TRBJ1-2; D is undetermined. V lost 4 bases to trimming and J lost 8 bases, with 15 bases between them. CDR1 is SGHDT, CDR2 YYEEEE, per germline. CDR3 size: 13 residues. This chain's CDR3 is CASSLRFSDGYTF. The DNA for the CDR3 is TGTGCCAGCAGCCTGCGGTTCTCTGACGGCTACACCTTC.

The J gene is TRBJ1-1, the V gene TRBV7-9; weak D call: TRBD1 (5 bases). This CDR3 contains 15 residues. CDR1 SEHNR and CDR2 FQNEAQ come from the germline V gene (reference sequence). V dropped 5 bases and J dropped 4 bases, with 17 bases sitting between them. The DNA for the CDR3 is TGTGCCAGCAGCGAAGGGTGGGGGGAATCCACTGAAGCTTTCTTT. Its protein is CASSEGWGESTEAFF.

The V and J genes are TRBV28 and TRBJ1-2; 7 nucleotides agree with TRBD1. V was pared by 5 bases and J by 5 bases, with 2 bases of the junction left unmatched. Germline CDR1 and CDR2: MDHEN and SYDVKM. CDR3 length equals 12 residues. This CDR3 reads CASSRQGYGYTF. For the CDR3, the DNA is TGTGCCAGCAGTCGACAGGGATATGGCTACACCTTC.

The rearrangement joins TRBV6-5 to TRBJ1-1; D not resolved. The V gene lost 5 bases and the J gene lost 0 bases, with 7 bases spanning the gap. The germline CDR1 and CDR2 sequences are MNHEY and SVGAGI. The CDR3 has 13 residues. The CDR3 DNA is TGTGCCAGCAGTCAACAATTGAACACTGAAGCTTTCTTT. Translation: CASSQQLNTEAFF.

This clone was recorded once. The chain links TRBV28 to TRBJ1-2, with 7 bases matching TRBD1. V dropped 3 bases and J dropped 7; count of bases not matched to a gene: 11. The CDR3 is 15 residues long. CDR1 and CDR2 from the germline V gene are MDHEN and SYDVKM. The CDR3 protein is CASSFPGTVHCGYTF. CDR3 coding DNA: TGTGCCAGCAGTTTTCCAGGGACAGTCCATTGTGGCTACACCTTC.

V usage is TRBV6-6 and J usage is TRBJ2-5; 7 nucleotides align to TRBD1. Germline trimming cut 5 bases from V and 4 bases from J; bases unmatched to any gene: 7. Germline V gene lookup returns CDR1 MNHNY and CDR2 SVGAGI (reference sequence). This CDR3 region has 14 residues. The CDR3 sequence: CASSLSGTAETQYF. CDR3 bases: TGTGCCAGCAGTCTATCCGGGACAGCAGAGACCCAGTACTTC.

The V gene is TRBV30, the J gene TRBJ2-3; 10 nucleotides match TRBD2. Germline loops: CDR1 GTSNPN, CDR2 SVGIG (reference sequence). CDR3 length: 15 amino acids. Germline trimming cut 3 bases from V and 3 bases from J; bases unmatched to any gene: 6. The CDR3 reads CAWSQPSGRTDTQYF. As DNA, the CDR3 is TGTGCCTGGAGCCAACCTAGCGGGAGAACAGATACGCAGTATTTT. The variable domain in full, completed from reference TRBV30 and TRBJ2-3, reads SQTIHQWPATLVQPVGSPLSLECTVEGTSNPNLYWYRQAAGRGLQLLFYSVGIGQISSEVPQNLSASRPQDRQFILSSKKLLLSDSGFYLCAWSQPSGRTDTQYFGPGTRLTVL.

This clone turned up a few times. The rearrangement uses TRBV5-1 and TRBJ1-2, with unresolved D. V dropped 0 bases and J dropped 4 bases, with 13 bases sitting between them. Germline V gene data show CDR1 as SGHRS and CDR2 as YFSETQ. The CDR3 totals 15 residues. The CDR3 sequence is CASSLAGGPIYGYTF. The CDR3 coding sequence is TGCGCCAGCAGCTTGGCCGGCGGGCCGATCTATGGCTACACCTTC.

A note on this clone: The conserved closing phenylalanine or tryptophan is absent in this CDR3, likely reflecting a read error. The chain employs TRBV29-1 and TRBJ2-3; 8 bases map to TRBD1. Trimming took 6 bases from V and 1 from J; bases not matched to a gene: 3. Germline V gene sequence: CDR1 SQVTM, CDR2 ANQGSEA. The CDR3 length is 13 residues. CDR3 amino acids: CSVRGQGTDTQYV. CDR3 in DNA: TGCAGCGTGAGGGGACAGGGCACAGATACGCAGTATGTT.

This clone was picked up one time. This CDR3 reads CASSPSGRAGETQYF. In nucleotides, the CDR3 is TGTGCCAGCAGCCCCAGCGGGAGGGCCGGGGAGACCCAGTACTTC. This chain uses TRBV7-9 with TRBJ2-5, with 10 bases lining up with TRBD2. V lost 5 bases to trimming and J lost 5 bases; unmatched junction nucleotides: 8. Germline V lookup: CDR1 SEHNR, CDR2 FQNEAQ (reference sequence). This CDR3 comprises 15 residues.

This clone showed up just once. V gene TRBV10-1 combines with J gene TRBJ2-4; TRBD2 matches at 8 bases. Per germline, CDR1 WNHNN and CDR2 SYGVQD (reference sequence). V shed 8 bases and J 4 bases; nucleotides not matched to a gene: 10. The CDR3 spans 15 residues. The CDR3 here is CASSPWASGKNIQYF. Written as DNA, the CDR3 is TGCGCCAGCTCCCCTTGGGCTAGCGGGAAAAACATTCAGTACTTC.

The J gene is TRBJ1-5, the V gene TRBV19, with 9 bases lining up with TRBD1. CDR1 and CDR2 (germline): LNHDA, SQIVND (reference sequence). This CDR3 is 16 amino acids long. Germline trimming cut 5 bases from V and 3 bases from J; bases unmatched to any gene: 8. CDR3 DNA: TGTGCCAGTAGTCGTCCCGGGACAGGGCACAATCAGCCCCAGCATTTT. This translates into CASSRPGTGHNQPQHF.

This clone turned up a few times. This chain links TRBV4-3 with TRBJ1-5, with 7 bases matching TRBD1. Looked up from germline, CDR1 is LGHNA and CDR2 is YSLEER. This CDR3 is built from 16 residues. Losses at the gene ends were 2 bases for V and 5 bases for J; bases not matched to a gene: 9. The CDR3 nucleotides read TGCGCCAGCAGCCAACGGAGGACAGGCCGCCATCAGCCCCAGCATTTT. Protein product: CASSQRRTGRHQPQHF.

The V call is TRBV27, the J call TRBJ1-1; TRBD1 matches 8 bases. The CDR3 is 16 residues long. Germline V gene sequence: CDR1 MNHEY, CDR2 SMNVEV (reference sequence). With 5 bases clipped from V and 1 base from J, the junction kept 9 bases outside the gene matches. CDR3 amino acids: CASSPRTGIGNTEAFF. In DNA form, the CDR3 reads TGTGCCAGCAGTCCCCGGACAGGGATTGGGAACACTGAAGCTTTCTTT.

The chain couples TRBV7-9 to TRBJ1-2; 9 bases agree with TRBD1. V lost 2 bases to trimming and J lost 8 bases; unmatched junction nucleotides: 9. This CDR3 is built from 15 residues. Germline lookup yields CDR1 SEHNR and CDR2 FQNEAQ (reference sequence). The DNA for the CDR3 is TGTGCCAGCAGCTTATCCGGGACAGGGAGGTTCGGCTACACCTTC. Its translation is CASSLSGTGRFGYTF.

Only a few counts were recorded for this clone. An end of the junction does not agree with germline; a read error may underlie this. The V call is TRBV6-5, the J call TRBJ2-1, with 7 bases aligning to TRBD2. This CDR3 has 13 residues. Per the germline V gene, CDR1 is MNHEY and CDR2 is SVGAGI. The CDR3: CASSYSNRGAGVF. The CDR3 nucleotides read TGTGCCAGCAGTTACTCGAATCGAGGGGCGGGGGTCTTC.

The chain couples TRBV28 to TRBJ2-2; the D gene is possibly TRBD2 (5 bases). There are 15 residues in the CDR3. Trimming stripped 5 bases from V and 1 base from J, with 11 bases between. Germline V gene lookup returns CDR1 MDHEN and CDR2 SYDVKM. In DNA, the CDR3 is TGTGCCAGCAGTCCCGAACGGGGGAACACCGGGGAGCTGTTTTTT. Its protein is CASSPERGNTGELFF.

The chain has TRBV11-2 and TRBJ2-5; 13 positions agree with TRBD2. With 5 bases clipped from V and 1 base from J, the junction kept 10 bases outside the gene matches. The CDR3 is 18 residues long. Germline V lookup: CDR1 SGHAT, CDR2 FQNNGV. DNA of the CDR3: TGTGCCAGCAGCAGGGATGGACTAGCGGGGGACCCCCAAGAGACCCAGTACTTC. Translated, it gives CASSRDGLAGDPQETQYF.

The chain carries TRBV6-5 and TRBJ2-5; 8 nucleotides agree with TRBD2. The germline CDR1 and CDR2 sequences are MNHEY and SVGAGI. V dropped 0 bases and J dropped 6; count of bases not matched to a gene: 9. The CDR3 is made up of 16 amino acids. The CDR3 DNA sequence: TGTGCCAGCAGTTACTCTACCAGCGGGAGTTTTCAGACCCAGTACTTC. It is translated as CASSYSTSGSFQTQYF.

The rearrangement uses TRBV15 and TRBJ2-1, with D possibly TRBD1 on 7 matching bases. The CDR3 covers 16 residues. The germline CDR1 and CDR2 sequences are LNHNV and YYDKDF (reference sequence). V lost 0 bases, J lost 4 bases, and 13 bases lay in between. CDR3 DNA: TGTGCCACCAGCAGAGATCAGGGGGGTGGGTACAATGAGCAGTTCTTC. This codes for CATSRDQGGGYNEQFF.

This clone occurred once. The rearrangement links TRBV6-5 to TRBJ1-2, with D possibly TRBD1 on 5 matching bases. From germline, CDR1 is MNHEY and CDR2 SVGAGI. The length of the CDR3 is 11 residues. V lost 8 bases to trimming and J lost 6 bases, with 10 bases between them. CDR3 region: CASVGAHGYTF. As DNA, the CDR3 is TGTGCCAGCGTAGGGGCCCATGGCTACACCTTC.